This TCR beta chain was observed in a study of shared clonotypes between healthy human individuals. Across the study: The study drew on a couple of women and a few men aged 18 to 49 as donors.

Study conclusions and caveats: For naive CD4 cells, 4.5% to 6.5% of clonotypes were shared across a few donors. Lower generation probabilities were found for non-shared clonotypes than for those shared by all four donors. What naive subsets generally showed was a larger estimated richness than memory subsets showed.

Using immunoSEQ multiplex PCR, the repertoire was profiled, and TCRdb retains in-frame clones only, with some absent. The sample includes roughly 770,000 clones, approximately 97% of them seen just once. From germline, CDR1 is SNHLY and CDR2 FYNNEI. V shed 4 bases and J 2 bases; nucleotides not matched to a gene: 4. The CDR3 loop spans 15 amino acids. Selected positively for CCR7 and CD45RO-negative, naive CD8 cells excluded terminally differentiated effector memory CD45RA+ cells. Concerning this clone: Antigen unknown.

This chain uses TRBV2 with TRBJ2-5; TRBD2 agrees at 10 bases. Material: naive CD8+ T cells sorted from blood. The source of this sequence is a man aged 25-40 years in good health. The CDR3 DNA follows: TGTGCCAGCAGTGGAACTAGCGGGGCACAAGAGACCCAGTACTTC. Amino acids: CASSGTSGAQETQYF.